The rows below give T cell receptor beta chains drawn from one sample of a study of T cell repertoires in cytomegalovirus infection. Which antigens these TCRs recognize remains unknown. MiXCR was run by TCRdb on the reads, yielding one entry per CDR3 protein. The profile shows 700,000 to 950,000 distinct CDR3 sequences, around a third of them singletons. The starting material was cultured CD8+ T cells from PBMCs, obtained from culture after CMV antigen stimulation. These receptors came from a human donor in good health (CMV status not recorded). Some clones in this sample may be carry-over from other donors' samples. The CDR3 runs from the conserved cysteine through the conserved F or W. A clone size is listed for some rows: how often the clone was seen (once, few, many), or a class if it is expanded.

clone size	V gene	J gene	CDR3 protein
few	TRBV28	TRBJ1-6	CASSPSDRSSYNSPLHF
.	TRBV10-3	TRBJ1-1	CAILIPIGEGRTEAFF
few	TRBV2	TRBJ2-7	CASSRGTESSYEQYF
.	TRBV6-1	TRBJ1-2	CASSELGVIGAPGDYGYTF
.	TRBV7-6	TRBJ2-5	CVSSLIPMGTSGGPKGTQYF
.	TRBV28	TRBJ1-2	CASSLSVGNYGYTF
many	TRBV7-9	TRBJ1-2	CASSLGGGGYTF
.	TRBV9	TRBJ2-4	CASSVGEAKNIQYF
once	TRBV5-4	TRBJ2-2	CASSPGQGAHTGELFF
few	TRBV27	TRBJ1-1	CASSLLSQGEAFF